Shown below are 31 T cell receptor beta chains from a single sample sequenced in a study of blood T cell repertoires in COVID-19. Profiling relied on immunoSEQ multiplex PCR, and the TCRdb table lists in-frame clones only, not all of them. Among approximately 270,000 clones listed, roughly 86% were seen once. The sequencing sample was made of PBMCs or T cells enriched from blood (not recorded which). These receptors all stem from a woman aged 60 to 75 who had recovered from COVID-19.

This chain joins TRBV4-1 and TRBJ2-1, with 11 nucleotides matching TRBD2. With 1 base clipped from V and 7 bases from J, the junction kept 9 bases outside the gene matches. Germline V CDR1 and CDR2: MGHRA, YSYEKL. CDR3 size: 17 residues. The CDR3 region is CASSQGILAGGTNEQFF. The CDR3 region has the DNA TGCGCCAGCAGCCAAGGGATTCTAGCGGGAGGAACAAATGAGCAGTTCTTC.

The genes are TRBV30 and TRBJ1-4; D is undetermined. From germline, CDR1 is GTSNPN and CDR2 SVGIG (reference sequence). The length of the CDR3 is 13 residues. V gave up 3 bases and J gave up 5 bases, with 10 bases separating them. This chain's CDR3 is CAWRERINEKLFF. The CDR3 DNA reads as TGTGCCTGGAGGGAGCGGATAAATGAAAAACTGTTTTTT.

The rearrangement uses TRBV28 and TRBJ2-1; D unclear. CDR1 MDHEN and CDR2 SYDVKM come from the germline V gene. The CDR3 totals 14 residues. Trimming took 3 bases from V and 4 from J, leaving 10 bases between them. CDR3 loop: CASSFSSPYNEQFF. The CDR3 DNA sequence: TGTGCCAGCAGTTTCTCCTCCCCGTACAATGAGCAGTTCTTC.

CDR3: CASSLGGTNEKLFF. The DNA of the CDR3 is TGTGCCAGCAGCCTGGGGGGAACTAATGAAAAACTGTTTTTT. The chain joins TRBV3-1 (or the pseudogene TRBV3-2) to TRBJ1-4, with D possibly TRBD1 on 5 matching bases. The ends were cut back, 4 bases at V and 1 base at J, with 7 bases in the middle. There are 14 residues in the CDR3. Germline loops: CDR1 LGHDT, CDR2 YNNKEL (reference sequence).

This clone occurred once. The chain employs TRBV5-4 and TRBJ2-1; TRBD1 is a possible D gene (6 bases). V was cut by 4 bases and J by 0 bases, with 17 bases left in between. The CDR3 loop spans 17 amino acids. The germline V gene encodes CDR1 SGHNT and CDR2 YYREEE (reference sequence). CDR3 sequence: CASSNKKQGSSYNEQFF. The CDR3 nucleotides read TGTGCCAGCAGCAACAAAAAACAGGGAAGCTCCTACAATGAGCAGTTCTTC.

V is TRBV27 and J is TRBJ1-4; D call uncertain. The germline V gene has CDR1 MNHEY and CDR2 SMNVEV (reference sequence). The CDR3 sequence is 17 residues long. Trimming cost V 3 bases and J 0 bases, with 14 bases left between them. The CDR3 DNA reads as TGTGCCAGCAGTTTTTTTTCAGTCCCGACAACTAATGAAAAACTGTTTTTT. Protein sequence: CASSFFSVPTTNEKLFF.

The chain links TRBV30 to TRBJ1-1, with 8 bases lining up with TRBD1. Losses at the gene ends were 6 bases for V and 1 base for J; bases not matched to a gene: 4. Per germline, CDR1 GTSNPN and CDR2 SVGIG (reference sequence). CDR3 length: 13 amino acids. DNA for the CDR3: TGTGCCTGCTCCGGGACAGGGAACACTGAAGCTTTCTTT. Its protein product is CACSGTGNTEAFF.

The chain carries TRBV7-9 and TRBJ2-2; D is undetermined. The length of the CDR3 is 15 residues. Between the trimmed V and J ends, which lost 1 base and 13 bases, there was a span of 19 bases. CDR1 SEHNR and CDR2 FQNEAQ come from the germline V gene (reference sequence). Written as DNA, the CDR3 is TGTGCCAGCAGCTTAGGTGCCTCTCTTATAGCCGGGCTGTTTTTT. As protein: CASSLGASLIAGLFF.

Comments on this clone: One end of the junction fails to match germline, which may point to a read error. Other DNA sequences in the sample encode the same CDR3. The gene calls are TRBV14 and TRBJ2-7; no definite D call. The CDR3 loop spans 11 amino acids. In germline, CDR1 is SGHDN, CDR2 FVKESK. This CDR3 is CASSQYYEQYF. In nucleotides, the CDR3 is TGTGCCAGTAGCCAATACTACGAGCAGTACTTC.

This rearrangement joins TRBV2 to TRBJ1-1, with D possibly matching TRBD1 (6 bases). Germline assignment: CDR1 SNHLY and CDR2 FYNNEI. Trimming removed 7 bases at V and 6 bases at J, with 12 bases between. The CDR3 is 12 residues long. CDR3 loop: CASNREGAEAFF. The CDR3 nucleotides are TGTGCCAGCAACAGGGAGGGTGCTGAAGCTTTCTTT.

This chain joins TRBV9 and TRBJ1-2; D is perhaps TRBD1 (6 bases). V was shortened by 3 bases and J by 6 bases, with 18 bases between the two germline ends. Germline values: CDR1 SGDLS, CDR2 YYNGEE. The CDR3 has 15 residues. The CDR3 nucleotides are TGTGCCAGCAGCGCCCCGGGACAAGGGCTGAATGGCTACACCTTC. Amino acids: CASSAPGQGLNGYTF.

The chain links TRBV11-3 to TRBJ2-7, with D unresolved. The CDR3 length is 12 residues. V lost 5 bases and J lost 3, with 8 bases in between. The V gene's germline CDR1 is SGHNT and CDR2 YENEEA. The CDR3 region is CASSRQVYEQYF. CDR3 nucleotide sequence: TGTGCCAGCAGCCGACAAGTCTACGAGCAGTACTTC.

The DNA of the CDR3 is TGTGCCATCGCGGGACGGGAAAATCAGCCCCAGCATTTT. It codes for CAIAGRENQPQHF. This chain connects TRBV6-5 to TRBJ1-5, with D perhaps matching TRBD1 (5 bases). The CDR3 totals 13 residues. From germline, CDR1 is MNHEY and CDR2 SVGAGI. V shed 10 bases and J shed 4 bases, with 14 bases lying between them.

The rearrangement uses TRBV7-2 and TRBJ1-6; possibly TRBD1 for D (5 bases). Germline assignment: CDR1 SGHTA and CDR2 FQGNSA. The length of the CDR3 is 15 residues. V lost 5 bases to trimming and J lost 7 bases, with 15 bases between them. Here the CDR3 DNA reads TGTGCCAGCAGCCCCGGGGGGATATTCAATTCACCCCTCCACTTT. Its protein is CASSPGGIFNSPLHF.

The gene calls are TRBV27 and TRBJ2-7; TRBD2 is a possible D gene (5 bases). V was pared by 5 bases and J by 2 bases, with 16 bases between. Germline lookup yields CDR1 MNHEY and CDR2 SMNVEV (reference sequence). This CDR3 is 15 amino acids long. CDR3 loop: CASSPRRSLAYEQYF. The CDR3 coding sequence is TGTGCCAGCAGTCCCAGGAGGAGTTTGGCCTACGAGCAGTACTTC.

This sequence joins TRBV27 and TRBJ2-3; perhaps TRBD1 as D (5 bases). This CDR3 contains 15 residues. From germline, CDR1 is MNHEY and CDR2 SMNVEV (reference sequence). Deletions cut 7 bases from V and 0 bases from J, with 14 bases between. CDR3 nucleotide sequence: TGTGCCAGCACCTCCTCCAGGGAAAGCACAGATACGCAGTATTTT. Translation: CASTSSRESTDTQYF.

J is TRBJ2-1 and V is TRBV5-1; 10 bases map to TRBD2. The J segment lost 15 bases and the V segment lost 2 bases, leaving 2 bases of the junction unmatched. CDR3 length: 11 amino acids. Germline lookup yields CDR1 SGHRS and CDR2 YFSETQ. The CDR3 reads CASSFGTSAFF. Here the CDR3 DNA reads TGCGCCAGCAGCTTCGGGACTAGCGCGTTCTTC.

The chain is built from TRBV7-3 and TRBJ1-1; TRBD1 might be the D (6 bases). Germline assignment: CDR1 SGHTA and CDR2 FQGTGA. CDR3 length equals 14 residues. V was clipped by 5 bases and J by 1 base, with 11 bases between them. The CDR3 nucleotides are TGTGCCAGCAGCCCCGGACAGAGGAACACTGAAGCTTTCTTT. Its protein is CASSPGQRNTEAFF.

The chain employs TRBV6-2 or TRBV6-3 and TRBJ2-4; the match to TRBD1 covers 8 bases. The CDR3 length is 16 residues. Germline-derived CDR1 and CDR2 are MNHEY and SVGEGT. V was clipped by 6 bases and J by 1 base; unmatched bases: 8. The CDR3 nucleotides are TGTGCCAGCAGCCCCCAGAGGGACAGGGCCAAAAACATTCAGTACTTC. Protein sequence: CASSPQRDRAKNIQYF.

The chain has TRBV7-2 and TRBJ2-3; the D is unclear. There are 14 residues in the CDR3. Trimming cost V 5 bases and J 7 bases, with 16 bases left between them. CDR1 and CDR2 (germline): SGHTA, FQGNSA. The DNA for the CDR3 is TGTGCCAGCAGCCTAACCCCCTCGGGTAATACGCAGTATTTT. Translation: CASSLTPSGNTQYF.

The V and J genes are TRBV19 and TRBJ1-1; D gene unclear. Germline assignment: CDR1 LNHDA and CDR2 SQIVND (reference sequence). The V end lost 11 bases, the J end lost 5 bases, and 18 bases lay between the germline ends. This CDR3 spans 13 amino acids. The CDR3 DNA follows: TGTGCCGTTGGAAGTCTTGGGAGGACTGAAGCTTTCTTT. Translating gives CAVGSLGRTEAFF.

To note about this clone: Other DNA variants within this sample encode the same CDR3. The chain carries TRBV19 and TRBJ1-1; D gene ambiguous. Germline values: CDR1 LNHDA, CDR2 SQIVND (reference sequence). The germline V and J ends were trimmed by 6 bases and 0 bases, with 5 bases remaining between them. The CDR3 is 12 residues long. In DNA, the CDR3 is TGTGCCAGTAGCTTTTTGAACACTGAAGCTTTCTTT. Its protein is CASSFLNTEAFF.

The V gene is TRBV28, the J gene TRBJ1-2, with D perhaps matching TRBD1 (5 bases). The germline gives CDR1 MDHEN, CDR2 SYDVKM. Trimming removed 3 bases from V and 7 bases from J, with 9 bases in between. The CDR3 length is 12 residues. This chain's CDR3 is CASSFGGGGYTF. The CDR3, as DNA: TGTGCCAGCAGTTTCGGGGGTGGTGGCTACACCTTC.

The rearrangement joins TRBV5-5 to TRBJ2-3, with TRBD2 matching 8 bases. This CDR3 has 17 amino acids. V shed 0 bases, J shed 2 bases, and the junction held 8 bases outside the gene matches. Germline V lookup: CDR1 SGHKS, CDR2 YYEKEE (reference sequence). The CDR3 DNA reads as TGTGCCAGCAGCTTGGGCGTGGCGGGGGGTCTCACAGATACGCAGTATTTT. This encodes CASSLGVAGGLTDTQYF.

The chain has TRBV9 and TRBJ2-7; D perhaps matches TRBD2 (6 bases). This CDR3 region has 18 residues. Germline-derived CDR1 and CDR2 are SGDLS and YYNGEE. V was clipped by 2 bases and J by 7 bases, with 28 bases between them. CDR3 in DNA: TGTGCCAGCAGCGTTAGCGGAGCCCTCTCTGGCCCGGCGCAAGAGCAGTACTTC. This codes for CASSVSGALSGPAQEQYF.

The chain has TRBV2 and TRBJ1-2; no firm D call. In germline, CDR1 is SNHLY, CDR2 FYNNEI. V lost 2 bases and J lost 5, with 9 bases in between. The CDR3 spans 13 residues. CDR3 amino acids: CASSENRPYGYTF. The CDR3 nucleotides read TGTGCCAGCAGTGAAAACAGACCTTATGGCTACACCTTC.

This clone is a singleton in its sample. Germline and junction disagree at one end, which may indicate a read error. The V call is TRBV11-1, the J call TRBJ2-1; no clear D gene. This CDR3 has 12 amino acids. Per germline, CDR1 SGHAT and CDR2 FQDESV (reference sequence). CDR3 loop: CASSPSHNEQFF. CDR3 bases: TGTGCCAGCAGCCCCTCCCACAATGAGCAGTTCTTC.

The chain couples TRBV5-4 to TRBJ2-5, with D possibly matching TRBD1 (6 bases). Germline values: CDR1 SGHNT, CDR2 YYREEE (reference sequence). This CDR3 spans 14 amino acids. With 4 bases removed from V and 4 bases from J, the gap between germline ends came to 14 bases. The CDR3 sequence is CASSLWTAGETQYF. In DNA, the CDR3 is TGTGCCAGCAGCCTATGGACAGCCGGAGAGACCCAGTACTTC.

This clone is a singleton in its sample. The chain combines TRBV4-2 with TRBJ2-5; D ambiguous. CDR3 length: 15 amino acids. The V end lost 3 bases, the J end lost 0 bases, and 11 bases lay between the germline ends. CDR1 is LGHNA and CDR2 is YNFKEQ in the germline V gene. CDR3 sequence reads: CASSHSRSYQETQYF. CDR3 nucleotide sequence: TGTGCCAGCAGCCATAGCAGATCGTACCAAGAGACCCAGTACTTC.

This chain joins TRBV5-1 and TRBJ1-2, with 7 nucleotides matching TRBD1. CDR3 length: 15 residues. Germline-derived CDR1 and CDR2 are SGHRS and YFSETQ. Germline trimming cut 0 bases from V and 8 bases from J; bases unmatched to any gene: 10. For the CDR3, the DNA is TGCGCCAGCAGCTTGGAAGGGGGCCGGTCGGGCGGCTACACCTTC. This encodes CASSLEGGRSGGYTF.

V usage is TRBV5-1 and J usage is TRBJ1-2, with D perhaps matching TRBD1 (6 bases). The ends were cut back, 4 bases at V and 0 bases at J, with 16 bases in the middle. Germline CDR1 reads SGHRS; CDR2 reads YFSETQ. CDR3 length equals 16 residues. The CDR3 sequence is CASSPAGGATNYGYTF. The CDR3 DNA follows: TGCGCCAGCAGCCCGGCGGGGGGCGCGACTAACTATGGCTACACCTTC.